This T cell receptor (beta chain) was sequenced during a study of OX40 agonist ivuxolimab in advanced cancers. Overall study: With ivuxolimab, an agonistic anti-OX40 (CD134) antibody, patients were treated. The dose of intravenous ivuxolimab that patients received every 2 weeks ranged from 0.01 to 10 mg/kg.

Patients who had autoimmune disease history or got systemic immunosuppression were left out. With regard to this clone: Its matching antigen is unknown.

Findings and limits, study-wide: Low clonal expansion, among the lowest seen, marked partial responders at 0.1-3.0 mg/kg.

Clones were read by immunoSEQ multiplex PCR, and TCRdb kept only the in-frame ones, dropping some. This table has about 84,000 clones, roughly 80% appearing once. The starting material was CD4+ or CD8+ T cells sorted from blood, obtained in a trial of the OX40 agonist ivuxolimab. This receptor was obtained from an adult with an advanced solid tumor such as melanoma, head and neck, liver or kidney cancer.

CDR3 in amino acids: CASSMQRTGNTEAFF. The CDR3 region has the DNA TGTGCCAGTAGTATGCAAAGGACAGGGAACACTGAAGCTTTCTTT. The chain combines TRBV19 with TRBJ1-1; 7 positions match TRBD1. Germline CDR1 is LNHDA and CDR2 is SQIVND (reference sequence). V was pared by 3 bases and J by 1 base, with 5 bases of the junction left unmatched. The CDR3 runs to 15 residues.